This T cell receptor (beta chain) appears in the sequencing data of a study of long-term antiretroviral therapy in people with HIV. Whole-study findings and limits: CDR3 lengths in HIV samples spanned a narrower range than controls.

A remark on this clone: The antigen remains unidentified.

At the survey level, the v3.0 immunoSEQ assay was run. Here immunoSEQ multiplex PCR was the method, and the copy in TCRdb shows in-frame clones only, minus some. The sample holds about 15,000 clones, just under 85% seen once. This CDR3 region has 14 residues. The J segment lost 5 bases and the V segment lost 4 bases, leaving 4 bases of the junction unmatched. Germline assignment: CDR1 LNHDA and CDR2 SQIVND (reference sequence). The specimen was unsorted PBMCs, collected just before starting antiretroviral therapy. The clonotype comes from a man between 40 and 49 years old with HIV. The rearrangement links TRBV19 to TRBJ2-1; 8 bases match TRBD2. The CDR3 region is CASSRSGGDNEQFF. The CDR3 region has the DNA TGTGCCAGTAGTAGGAGCGGGGGAGACAATGAGCAGTTCTTC.